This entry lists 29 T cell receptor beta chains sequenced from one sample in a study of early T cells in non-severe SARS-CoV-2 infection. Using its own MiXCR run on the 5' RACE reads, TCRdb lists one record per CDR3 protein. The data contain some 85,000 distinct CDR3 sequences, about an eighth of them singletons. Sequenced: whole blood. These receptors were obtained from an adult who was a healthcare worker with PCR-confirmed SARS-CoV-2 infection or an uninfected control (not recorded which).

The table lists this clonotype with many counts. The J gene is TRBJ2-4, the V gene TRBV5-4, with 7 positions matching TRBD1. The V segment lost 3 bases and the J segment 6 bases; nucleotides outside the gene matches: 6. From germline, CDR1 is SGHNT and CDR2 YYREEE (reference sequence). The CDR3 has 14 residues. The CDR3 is CASSSGQSPNIQYF. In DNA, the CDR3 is TGTGCCAGCAGCTCGGGACAGTCCCCAAACATTCAGTACTTC. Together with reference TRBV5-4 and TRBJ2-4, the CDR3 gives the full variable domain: ETGVTQSPTHLIKTRGQQVTLRCSSQSGHNTVSWYQQALGQGPQFIFQYYREEENGRGNFPPRFSGLQFPNYSSELNVNALELDDSALYLCASSSGQSPNIQYFGAGTRLSVL.

This CDR3 is CSAGEGYEQYF. For the CDR3, the DNA is TGCAGTGCTGGGGAGGGCTACGAGCAGTACTTC. The chain recombines TRBV20-1 with TRBJ2-7, with 7 bases that match TRBD2. Trimming removed 5 bases from V and 3 bases from J; junction bases left unmatched: 1. The CDR3 covers 11 residues. Germline assignment: CDR1 DFQATT and CDR2 SNEGSKA (reference sequence).

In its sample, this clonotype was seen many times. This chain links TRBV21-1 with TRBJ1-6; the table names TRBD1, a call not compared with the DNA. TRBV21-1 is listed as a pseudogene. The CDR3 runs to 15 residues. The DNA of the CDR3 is TGTGCCAGCAGCAAACCGGGACAGGGGTTTTCACCCCTCCACTTT. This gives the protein CASSKPGQGFSPLHF.

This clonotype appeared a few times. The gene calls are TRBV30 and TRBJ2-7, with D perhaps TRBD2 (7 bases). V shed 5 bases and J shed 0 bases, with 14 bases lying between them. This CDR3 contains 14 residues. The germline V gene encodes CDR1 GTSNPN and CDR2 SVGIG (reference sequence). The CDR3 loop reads CAWAEGGTSYEQYF. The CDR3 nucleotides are TGTGCCTGGGCGGAGGGGGGGACCTCCTACGAGCAGTACTTC.

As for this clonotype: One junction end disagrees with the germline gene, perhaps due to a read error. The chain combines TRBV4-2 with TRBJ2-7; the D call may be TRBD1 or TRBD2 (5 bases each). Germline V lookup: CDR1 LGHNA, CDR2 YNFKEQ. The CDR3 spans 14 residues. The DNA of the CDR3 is TGTGCCAGCAGCCAAGACGTAGGCACGGGGCCAACCCACTTC. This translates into CASSQDVGTGPTHF.

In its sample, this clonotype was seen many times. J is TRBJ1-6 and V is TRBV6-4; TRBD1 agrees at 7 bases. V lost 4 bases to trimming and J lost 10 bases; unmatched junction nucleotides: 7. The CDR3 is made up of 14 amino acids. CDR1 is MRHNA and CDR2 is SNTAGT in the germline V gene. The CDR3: CASSAWTGISPLHF. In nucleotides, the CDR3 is TGTGCCAGCAGTGCCTGGACAGGTATCTCACCCCTCCACTTT.

The CDR3 DNA follows: TGTGCCAGCAGTCACGACTGGAGCCCGAATTACGAGCAGTACTTC. Protein product: CASSHDWSPNYEQYF. V gene TRBV2 combines with J gene TRBJ2-7, with D uncertain. CDR1 and CDR2 (germline): SNHLY, FYNNEI. V lost 5 bases, J lost 4 bases, and 18 bases lay in between. The CDR3 is 15 amino acids.

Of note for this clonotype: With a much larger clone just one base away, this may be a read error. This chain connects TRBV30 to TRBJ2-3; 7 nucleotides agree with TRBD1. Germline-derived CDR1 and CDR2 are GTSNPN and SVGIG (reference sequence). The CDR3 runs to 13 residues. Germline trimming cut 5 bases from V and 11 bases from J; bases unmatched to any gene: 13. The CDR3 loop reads CAWGTASPYGQYF. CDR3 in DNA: TGTGCCTGGGGGACAGCAAGCCCTTACGGGCAGTATTTT.

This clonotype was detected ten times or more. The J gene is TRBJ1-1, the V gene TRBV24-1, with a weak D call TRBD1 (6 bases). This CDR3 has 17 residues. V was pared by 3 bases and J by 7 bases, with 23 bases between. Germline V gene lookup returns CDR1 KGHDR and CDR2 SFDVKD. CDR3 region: CATSDRRDTPGLYEAFF. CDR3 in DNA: TGTGCCACCAGTGATCGGCGGGACACCCCGGGGCTCTATGAAGCTTTCTTT.

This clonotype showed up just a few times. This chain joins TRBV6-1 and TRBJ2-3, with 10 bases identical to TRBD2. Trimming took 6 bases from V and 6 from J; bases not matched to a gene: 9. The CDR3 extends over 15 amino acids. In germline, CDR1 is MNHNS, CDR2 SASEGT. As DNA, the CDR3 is TGTGCCAGCAGCGGTATAGCGGGGGGTGGTGATACGCAGTATTTT. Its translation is CASSGIAGGGDTQYF.

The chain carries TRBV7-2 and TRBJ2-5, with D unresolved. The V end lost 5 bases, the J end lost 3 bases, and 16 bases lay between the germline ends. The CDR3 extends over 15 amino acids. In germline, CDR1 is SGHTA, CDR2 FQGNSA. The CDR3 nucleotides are TGTGCCAGCAGCCCGACGTCTTCAAGGGAAGAGACCCAGTACTTC. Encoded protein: CASSPTSSREETQYF. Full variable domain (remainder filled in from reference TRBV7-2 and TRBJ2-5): GAGVSQSPSNKVTEKGKDVELRCDPISGHTALYWYRQSLGQGLEFLIYFQGNSAPDKSGLPSDRFSAERTGGSVSTLTIQRTQQEDSAVYLCASSPTSSREETQYFGPGTRLLVL.

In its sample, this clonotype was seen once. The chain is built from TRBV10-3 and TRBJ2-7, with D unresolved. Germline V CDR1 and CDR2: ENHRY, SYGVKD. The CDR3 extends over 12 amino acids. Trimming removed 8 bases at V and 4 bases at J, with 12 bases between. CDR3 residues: CAIAQIKYEQYF. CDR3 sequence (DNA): TGTGCCATCGCCCAGATTAAATACGAGCAGTACTTC.

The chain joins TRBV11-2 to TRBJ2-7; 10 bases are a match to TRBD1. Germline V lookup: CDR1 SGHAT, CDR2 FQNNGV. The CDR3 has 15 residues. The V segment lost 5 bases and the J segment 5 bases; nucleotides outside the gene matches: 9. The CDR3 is CASSPIRDRGHEQYF. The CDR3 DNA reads TGTGCCAGCAGCCCTATCCGGGACAGGGGCCACGAGCAGTACTTC.

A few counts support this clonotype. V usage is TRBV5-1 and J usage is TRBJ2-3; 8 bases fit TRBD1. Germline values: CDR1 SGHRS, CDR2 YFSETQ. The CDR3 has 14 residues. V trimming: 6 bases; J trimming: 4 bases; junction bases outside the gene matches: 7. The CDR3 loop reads CASTKDRVPDTQYF. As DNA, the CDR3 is TGCGCCAGCACTAAGGACAGGGTCCCAGATACGCAGTATTTT.

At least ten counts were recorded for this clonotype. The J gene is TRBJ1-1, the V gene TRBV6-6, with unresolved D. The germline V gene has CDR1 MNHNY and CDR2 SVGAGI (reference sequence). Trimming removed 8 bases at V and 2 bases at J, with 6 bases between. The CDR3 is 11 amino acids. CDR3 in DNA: TGTGCCAGCTCGCATAACACTGAAGCTTTCTTT. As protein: CASSHNTEAFF.

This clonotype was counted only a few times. The CDR3 DNA reads as TGTGCCAGCAGCCAGGACAGGCCTCTCTCACTAAGCACAGATACGCAGTATTTT. As protein: CASSQDRPLSLSTDTQYF. The chain couples TRBV7-2 to TRBJ2-3; 7 nucleotides line up with TRBD1. From germline, CDR1 is SGHTA and CDR2 FQGNSA. CDR3 size: 18 residues. J gave up 0 bases and V 5 bases, and 14 bases lay outside the gene matches.

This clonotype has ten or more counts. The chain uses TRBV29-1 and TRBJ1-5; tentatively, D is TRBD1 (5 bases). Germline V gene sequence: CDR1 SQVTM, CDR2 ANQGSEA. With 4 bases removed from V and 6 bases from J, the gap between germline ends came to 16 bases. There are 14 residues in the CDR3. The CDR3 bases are TGCAGCGTTGTATCCGGGGGAGAAGGTCAGCCCCAGCATTTT. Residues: CSVVSGGEGQPQHF.

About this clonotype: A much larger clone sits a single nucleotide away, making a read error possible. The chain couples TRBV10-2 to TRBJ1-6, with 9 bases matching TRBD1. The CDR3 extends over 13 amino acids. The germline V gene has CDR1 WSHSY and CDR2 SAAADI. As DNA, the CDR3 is TGCACCAGCAGTGAAAGGACAGGGGTTCACCTCCACTTT. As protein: CTSSERTGVHLHF.

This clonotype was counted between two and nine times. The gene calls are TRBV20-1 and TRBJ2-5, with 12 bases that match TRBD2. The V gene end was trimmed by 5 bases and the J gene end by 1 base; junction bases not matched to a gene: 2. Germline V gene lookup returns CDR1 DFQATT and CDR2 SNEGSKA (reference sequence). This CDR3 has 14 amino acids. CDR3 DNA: TGCAGTGCTCCTAGCGGGGGGGCCCAAGAGACCCAGTACTTC. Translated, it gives CSAPSGGAQETQYF.

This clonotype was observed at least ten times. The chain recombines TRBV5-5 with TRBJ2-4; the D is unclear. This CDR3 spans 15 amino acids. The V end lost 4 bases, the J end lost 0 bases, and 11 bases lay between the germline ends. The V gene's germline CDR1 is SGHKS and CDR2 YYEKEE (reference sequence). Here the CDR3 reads CASSQMVKAKNIQYF. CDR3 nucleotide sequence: TGTGCCAGCAGCCAGATGGTGAAAGCCAAAAACATTCAGTACTTC.

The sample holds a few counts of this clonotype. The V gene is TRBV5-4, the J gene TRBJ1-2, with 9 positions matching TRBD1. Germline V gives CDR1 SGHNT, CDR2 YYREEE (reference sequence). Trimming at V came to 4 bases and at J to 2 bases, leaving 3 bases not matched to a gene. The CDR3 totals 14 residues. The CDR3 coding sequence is TGTGCCAGCAGCATCGGGACAGGGAACTATGGCTACACCTTC. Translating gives CASSIGTGNYGYTF. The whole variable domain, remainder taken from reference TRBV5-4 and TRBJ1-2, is ETGVTQSPTHLIKTRGQQVTLRCSSQSGHNTVSWYQQALGQGPQFIFQYYREEENGRGNFPPRFSGLQFPNYSSELNVNALELDDSALYLCASSIGTGNYGYTFGSGTRLTVV.

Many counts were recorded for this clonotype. CDR3 DNA sequence: TGTGCCAGCAGCGTGGGGGGGCAGGGACCCTGGTACTTC. This gives the protein CASSVGGQGPWYF. The chain is built from TRBV9 and TRBJ2-7; weak D call: TRBD2 (7 bases). The CDR3 runs to 13 residues. The germline V gene encodes CDR1 SGDLS and CDR2 YYNGEE. Trimming cost V 2 bases and J 12 bases, with 18 bases left between them.

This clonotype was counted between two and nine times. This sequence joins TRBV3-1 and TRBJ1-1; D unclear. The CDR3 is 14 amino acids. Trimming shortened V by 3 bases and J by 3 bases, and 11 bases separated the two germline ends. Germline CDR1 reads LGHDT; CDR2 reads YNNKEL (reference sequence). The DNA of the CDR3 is TGTGCCAGCAGCCAGGGAGTGGGGTACACTGAAGCTTTCTTT. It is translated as CASSQGVGYTEAFF.

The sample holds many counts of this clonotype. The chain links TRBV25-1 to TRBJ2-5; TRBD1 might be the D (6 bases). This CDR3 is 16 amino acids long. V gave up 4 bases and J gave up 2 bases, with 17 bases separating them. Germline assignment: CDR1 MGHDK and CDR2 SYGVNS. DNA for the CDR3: TGTGCCAGCAGTGCTAGTTGGGGGCCAGTGCAAGAGACCCAGTACTTC. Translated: CASSASWGPVQETQYF. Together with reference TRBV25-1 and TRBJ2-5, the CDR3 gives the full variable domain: EADIYQTPRYLVIGTGKKITLECSQTMGHDKMYWYQQDPGMELHLIHYSYGVNSTEKGDLSSESTVSRIRTEHFPLTLESARPSHTSQYLCASSASWGPVQETQYFGPGTRLLVL.

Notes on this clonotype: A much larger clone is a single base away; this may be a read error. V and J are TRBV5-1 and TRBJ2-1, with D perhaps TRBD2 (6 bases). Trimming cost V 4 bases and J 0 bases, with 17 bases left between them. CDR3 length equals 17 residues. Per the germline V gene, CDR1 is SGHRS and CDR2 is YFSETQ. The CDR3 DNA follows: TGCGCCAGCAGCCCCGGACTAACGGGGTTCTCCTACAATGAGCAGTTCTTC. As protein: CASSPGLTGFSYNEQFF.

The CDR3 bases are TGCAGTGTGAGGACCGTAGCCAAAAACATTCAGTACTTC. Amino acids: CSVRTVAKNIQYF. This chain connects TRBV20-1 to TRBJ2-4, with D hard to call. V dropped 7 bases and J dropped 0 bases, with 10 bases sitting between them. CDR1 and CDR2 (germline): DFQATT, SNEGSKA (reference sequence). The CDR3 runs 13 residues.

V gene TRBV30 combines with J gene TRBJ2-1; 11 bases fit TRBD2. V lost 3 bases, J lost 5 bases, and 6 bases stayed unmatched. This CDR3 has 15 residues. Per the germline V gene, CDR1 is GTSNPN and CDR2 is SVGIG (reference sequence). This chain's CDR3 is CAWSAGTSGHNEQFF. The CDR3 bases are TGTGCCTGGAGCGCCGGGACTAGCGGCCACAATGAGCAGTTCTTC.

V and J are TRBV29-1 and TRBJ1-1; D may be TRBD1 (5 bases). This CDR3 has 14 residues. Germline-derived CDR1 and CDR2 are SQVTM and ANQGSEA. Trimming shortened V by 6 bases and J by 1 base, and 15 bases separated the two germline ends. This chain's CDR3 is CSVLSQGGNTEAFF. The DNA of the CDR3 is TGCAGCGTACTAAGCCAGGGCGGGAACACTGAAGCTTTCTTT.

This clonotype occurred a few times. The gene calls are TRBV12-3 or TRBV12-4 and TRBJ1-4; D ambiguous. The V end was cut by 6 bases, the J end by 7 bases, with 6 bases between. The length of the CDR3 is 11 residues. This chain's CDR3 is CASSASEKLFF. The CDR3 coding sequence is TGTGCCAGCAGCGCTAGTGAAAAACTGTTTTTT.